Listed here are 5 T cell receptor beta chains from one sample, sequenced in a study of beta chain features in type 1 diabetes. General study points: Type 1 diabetes patients had TCRB CDR3s that were shorter (moderately but significantly so) in all four CD4+ subsets.

Their antigen targets remain unknown. Investigators reverse transcribed all isolated RNA, so they sequenced expressed TCRB transcripts. Produced via immunoSEQ multiplex PCR; TCRdb's table is partial and in-frame only. The data contain around 140,000 clones, around 8.8% of them singletons. The sequenced sample was central memory CD4+ T cells from blood. These receptors originate from a young man with type 1 diabetes.

This chain connects TRBV30 to TRBJ1-5, with D perhaps TRBD1 (5 bases). This CDR3 region has 13 residues. The V and J ends lost 2 bases and 5 bases respectively, with 10 bases between them. The germline V gene encodes CDR1 GTSNPN and CDR2 SVGIG (reference sequence). This chain's CDR3 is CAWSQGGHQPQHF. As DNA, the CDR3 is TGTGCCTGGAGTCAGGGTGGGCATCAGCCCCAGCATTTT.

The genes are TRBV2 and TRBJ2-3; D is ambiguous. V lost 6 bases and J 3 bases, leaving 7 bases between the germline ends. Germline lookup yields CDR1 SNHLY and CDR2 FYNNEI. CDR3 size: 12 residues. The CDR3 DNA reads as TGTGCCAGCAGGGAGAGAACAGATACGCAGTATTTT. Its translation is CASRERTDTQYF.

This clone was detected a few times. The V gene is TRBV5-1, the J gene TRBJ2-6, with TRBD1 matching over 7 bases. Trimming at V came to 0 bases and at J to 0 bases, leaving 6 bases not matched to a gene. Germline V CDR1 and CDR2: SGHRS, YFSETQ. The CDR3 has 18 residues. CDR3 coding DNA: TGCGCCAGCAGCTTGGTTTCGGGACAGAGCTCTGGGGCCAACGTCCTGACTTTC. Encoded protein: CASSLVSGQSSGANVLTF.

The chain has TRBV28 and TRBJ2-7; TRBD2 might be the D (6 bases). In germline, CDR1 is MDHEN, CDR2 SYDVKM. CDR3 size: 13 residues. Between the trimmed V and J ends, which lost 10 bases and 6 bases, there was a span of 19 bases. The CDR3 spells CATIDRERGEQYF. In DNA form, the CDR3 reads TGTGCCACCATCGATCGGGAGAGGGGCGAGCAGTACTTC.

The V gene is TRBV20-1, the J gene TRBJ2-5, with 8 bases identical to TRBD1. V lost 5 bases and J lost 4; bases outside the gene matches: 0. Germline values: CDR1 DFQATT, CDR2 SNEGSKA (reference sequence). There are 11 residues in the CDR3. Here the CDR3 reads CSAGQGETQYF. CDR3 in DNA: TGCAGTGCTGGACAGGGAGAGACCCAGTACTTC.